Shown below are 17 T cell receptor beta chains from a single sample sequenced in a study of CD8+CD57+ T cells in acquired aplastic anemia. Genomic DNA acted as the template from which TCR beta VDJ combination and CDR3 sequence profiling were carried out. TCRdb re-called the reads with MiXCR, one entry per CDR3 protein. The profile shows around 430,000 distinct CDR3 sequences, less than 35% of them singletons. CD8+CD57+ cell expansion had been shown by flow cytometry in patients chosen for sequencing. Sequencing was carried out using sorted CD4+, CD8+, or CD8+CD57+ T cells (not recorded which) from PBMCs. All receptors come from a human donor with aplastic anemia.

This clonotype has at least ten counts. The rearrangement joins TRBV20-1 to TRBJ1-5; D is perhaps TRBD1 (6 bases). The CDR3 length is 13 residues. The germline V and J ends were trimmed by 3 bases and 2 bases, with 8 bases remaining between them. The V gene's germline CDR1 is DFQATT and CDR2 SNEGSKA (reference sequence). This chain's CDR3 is CSASEGGNQPQHF. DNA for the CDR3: TGCAGTGCTAGCGAGGGGGGCAATCAGCCCCAGCATTTT.

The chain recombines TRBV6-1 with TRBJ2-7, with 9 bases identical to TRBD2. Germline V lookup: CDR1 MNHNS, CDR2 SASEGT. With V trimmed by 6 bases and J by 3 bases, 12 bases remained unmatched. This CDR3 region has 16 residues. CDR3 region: CASSRIAGLALYEQYF. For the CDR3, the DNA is TGTGCCAGCAGCCGAATCGCGGGACTAGCACTCTACGAGCAGTACTTC.

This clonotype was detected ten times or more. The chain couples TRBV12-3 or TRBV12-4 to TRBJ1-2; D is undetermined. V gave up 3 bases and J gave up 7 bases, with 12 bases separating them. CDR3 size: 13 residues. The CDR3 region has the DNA TGTGCCAGCAGTTTTGAGTTCTCGGGTGGCTACACCTTC. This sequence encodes CASSFEFSGGYTF.

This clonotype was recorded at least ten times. CDR3 sequence: CASSFSGVAEQYF. The CDR3 DNA reads TGTGCCAGCAGCTTCTCAGGGGTTGCCGAGCAGTACTTC. V usage is TRBV7-9 and J usage is TRBJ2-7, with a possible D match to TRBD1 (6 bases). V was trimmed by 3 bases and J by 6 bases, leaving 12 bases between them. This CDR3 is built from 13 residues. Germline CDR1 is SEHNR and CDR2 is FQNEAQ (reference sequence). Full variable domain (rest looked up from reference TRBV7-9 and TRBJ2-7): DTGVSQNPRHKITKRGQNVTFRCDPISEHNRLYWYRQTLGQGPEFLTYFQNEAQLEKSRLLSDRFSAERPKGSFSTLEIQRTEQGDSAMYLCASSFSGVAEQYFGPGTRLTVT.

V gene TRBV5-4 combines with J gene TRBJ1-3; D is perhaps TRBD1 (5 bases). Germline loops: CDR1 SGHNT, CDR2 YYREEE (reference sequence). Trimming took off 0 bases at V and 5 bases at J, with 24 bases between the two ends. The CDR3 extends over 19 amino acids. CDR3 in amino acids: CASSLETVVPTRWRNTIYF. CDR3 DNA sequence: TGTGCCAGCAGCTTGGAGACAGTGGTTCCCACCCGATGGAGAAACACCATATATTTT.

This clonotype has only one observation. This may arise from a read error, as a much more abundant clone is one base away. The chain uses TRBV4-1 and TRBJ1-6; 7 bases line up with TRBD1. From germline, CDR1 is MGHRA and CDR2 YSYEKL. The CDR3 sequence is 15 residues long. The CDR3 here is CARSQGHRGTSPLHF. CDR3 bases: TGCGCCCGCAGCCAAGGCCACAGGGGAACTTCACCCCTCCACTTT.

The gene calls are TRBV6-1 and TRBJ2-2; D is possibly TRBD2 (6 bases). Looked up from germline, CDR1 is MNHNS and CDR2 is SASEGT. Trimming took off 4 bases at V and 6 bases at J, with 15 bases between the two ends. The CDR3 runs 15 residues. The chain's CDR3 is CASSALADLSGELFF. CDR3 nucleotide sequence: TGTGCCAGCAGTGCACTAGCTGACTTGTCCGGGGAGCTGTTTTTT.

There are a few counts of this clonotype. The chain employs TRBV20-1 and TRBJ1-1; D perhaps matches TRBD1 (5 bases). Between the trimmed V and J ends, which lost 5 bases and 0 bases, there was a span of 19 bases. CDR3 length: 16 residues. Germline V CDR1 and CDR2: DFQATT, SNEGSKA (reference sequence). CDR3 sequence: CSADYPGRRMNTEAFF. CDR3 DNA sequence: TGCAGTGCTGATTATCCGGGGCGGCGTATGAACACTGAAGCTTTCTTT.

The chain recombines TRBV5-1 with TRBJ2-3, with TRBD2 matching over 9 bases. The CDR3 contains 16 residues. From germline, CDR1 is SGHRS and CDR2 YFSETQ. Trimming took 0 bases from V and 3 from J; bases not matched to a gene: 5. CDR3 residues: CASSLVPSGITDTQYF. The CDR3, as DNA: TGCGCCAGCAGCTTGGTTCCTAGCGGGATTACAGATACGCAGTATTTT. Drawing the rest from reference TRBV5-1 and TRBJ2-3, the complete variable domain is KAGVTQTPRYLIKTRGQQVTLSCSPISGHRSVSWYQQTPGQGLQFLFEYFSETQRNKGNFPGRFSGRQFSNSRSEMNVSTLELGDSALYLCASSLVPSGITDTQYFGPGTRLTVL.

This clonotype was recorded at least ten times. The CDR3 DNA sequence: TGTGCCAGCAGCTTATCCAATGAGCAGTTCTTC. As protein: CASSLSNEQFF. This chain links TRBV7-8 with TRBJ2-1; D is undetermined. The CDR3 covers 11 residues. Germline CDR1 is SGHVS and CDR2 is FQNEAQ. The V and J ends lost 2 bases and 6 bases respectively, with 2 bases between them.

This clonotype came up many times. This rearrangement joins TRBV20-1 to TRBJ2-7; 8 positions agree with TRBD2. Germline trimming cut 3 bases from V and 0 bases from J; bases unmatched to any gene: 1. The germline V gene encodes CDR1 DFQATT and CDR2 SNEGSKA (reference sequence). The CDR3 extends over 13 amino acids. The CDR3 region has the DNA TGCAGTGCTAGCCTAGCGGGCTCCTACGAGCAGTACTTC. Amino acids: CSASLAGSYEQYF.

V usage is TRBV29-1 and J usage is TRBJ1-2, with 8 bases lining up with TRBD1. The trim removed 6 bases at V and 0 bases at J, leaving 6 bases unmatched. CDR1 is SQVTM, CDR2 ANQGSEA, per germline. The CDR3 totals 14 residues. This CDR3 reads CSVAGQGSNYGYTF. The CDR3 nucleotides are TGCAGCGTGGCCGGACAGGGTTCTAACTATGGCTACACCTTC.

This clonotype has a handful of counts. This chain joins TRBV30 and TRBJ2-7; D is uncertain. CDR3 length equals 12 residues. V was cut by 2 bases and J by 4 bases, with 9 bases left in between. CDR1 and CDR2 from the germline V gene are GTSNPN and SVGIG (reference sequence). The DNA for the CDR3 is TGTGCCTGGAGTCCACGCCCTTACGAGCAGTACTTC. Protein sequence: CAWSPRPYEQYF.

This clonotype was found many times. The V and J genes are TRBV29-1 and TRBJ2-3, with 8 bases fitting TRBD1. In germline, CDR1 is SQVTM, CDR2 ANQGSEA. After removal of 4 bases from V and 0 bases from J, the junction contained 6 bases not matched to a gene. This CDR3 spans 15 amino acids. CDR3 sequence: CSVAAGTGSTDTQYF. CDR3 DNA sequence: TGCAGCGTTGCTGCCGGGACAGGTAGCACAGATACGCAGTATTTT.

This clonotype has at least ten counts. This CDR3 is CATSAGAQSSSTDTQYF. The CDR3, as DNA: TGTGCCACCAGTGCTGGGGCCCAATCATCTAGCACAGATACGCAGTATTTT. This chain uses TRBV24-1 with TRBJ2-3; D perhaps matches TRBD1 (5 bases). Germline loops: CDR1 KGHDR, CDR2 SFDVKD. This CDR3 contains 17 residues. V was pared by 5 bases and J by 0 bases, with 17 bases between.

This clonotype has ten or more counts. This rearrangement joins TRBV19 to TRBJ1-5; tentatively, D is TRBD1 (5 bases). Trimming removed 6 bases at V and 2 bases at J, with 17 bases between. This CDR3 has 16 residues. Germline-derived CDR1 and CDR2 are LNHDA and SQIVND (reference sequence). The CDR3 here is CASSPSPLGGNQPQHF. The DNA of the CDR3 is TGTGCCAGTAGCCCTAGTCCCTTAGGGGGCAATCAGCCCCAGCATTTT.

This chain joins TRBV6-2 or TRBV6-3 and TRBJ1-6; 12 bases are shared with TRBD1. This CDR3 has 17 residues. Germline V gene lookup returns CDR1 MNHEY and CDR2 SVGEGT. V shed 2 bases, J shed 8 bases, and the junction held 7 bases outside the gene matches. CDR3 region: CASSYPGQGALDSPLHF. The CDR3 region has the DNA TGTGCCAGCAGTTACCCGGGACAGGGGGCTCTGGATTCACCCCTCCACTTT.